This T cell receptor (beta chain) was sequenced during a study of blood T cells in healthy people across ages. Primed by a sample-barcoded 5' primer and a J-beta primer mix, a second PCR proceeded for about 6 to 11 cycles. Each CDR3 protein is one row after TCRdb ran MiXCR on the 5' RACE reads. The table includes around 790,000 distinct CDR3 sequences, under 45% detected once. The germline gives CDR1 LGHNA, CDR2 YSLEER. The CDR3 consists of 15 residues. Overall study results and limits: The diversity estimates, figures obtained from one million T cells, were considered underestimates. TCR beta diversity correlated strongly with naive T cell percentage.

Total RNA was extracted at no less than 5.5 micrograms per sample. In this sample, this clonotype turned up a few times. Its antigen remains unidentified. The sample consisted of blood. The V and J genes are TRBV4-3 and TRBJ2-1; 7 bases fit TRBD1. The DNA end lines up better with TRBJ2-7; the J call may be wrong. This clonotype was obtained from a man in his sixties in good health. In DNA, the CDR3 is TGCGCCAGCAGCCAAAACAGGGGCCCCTACAATGAGCAGTACTTC. Amino acids: CASSQNRGPYNEQYF.